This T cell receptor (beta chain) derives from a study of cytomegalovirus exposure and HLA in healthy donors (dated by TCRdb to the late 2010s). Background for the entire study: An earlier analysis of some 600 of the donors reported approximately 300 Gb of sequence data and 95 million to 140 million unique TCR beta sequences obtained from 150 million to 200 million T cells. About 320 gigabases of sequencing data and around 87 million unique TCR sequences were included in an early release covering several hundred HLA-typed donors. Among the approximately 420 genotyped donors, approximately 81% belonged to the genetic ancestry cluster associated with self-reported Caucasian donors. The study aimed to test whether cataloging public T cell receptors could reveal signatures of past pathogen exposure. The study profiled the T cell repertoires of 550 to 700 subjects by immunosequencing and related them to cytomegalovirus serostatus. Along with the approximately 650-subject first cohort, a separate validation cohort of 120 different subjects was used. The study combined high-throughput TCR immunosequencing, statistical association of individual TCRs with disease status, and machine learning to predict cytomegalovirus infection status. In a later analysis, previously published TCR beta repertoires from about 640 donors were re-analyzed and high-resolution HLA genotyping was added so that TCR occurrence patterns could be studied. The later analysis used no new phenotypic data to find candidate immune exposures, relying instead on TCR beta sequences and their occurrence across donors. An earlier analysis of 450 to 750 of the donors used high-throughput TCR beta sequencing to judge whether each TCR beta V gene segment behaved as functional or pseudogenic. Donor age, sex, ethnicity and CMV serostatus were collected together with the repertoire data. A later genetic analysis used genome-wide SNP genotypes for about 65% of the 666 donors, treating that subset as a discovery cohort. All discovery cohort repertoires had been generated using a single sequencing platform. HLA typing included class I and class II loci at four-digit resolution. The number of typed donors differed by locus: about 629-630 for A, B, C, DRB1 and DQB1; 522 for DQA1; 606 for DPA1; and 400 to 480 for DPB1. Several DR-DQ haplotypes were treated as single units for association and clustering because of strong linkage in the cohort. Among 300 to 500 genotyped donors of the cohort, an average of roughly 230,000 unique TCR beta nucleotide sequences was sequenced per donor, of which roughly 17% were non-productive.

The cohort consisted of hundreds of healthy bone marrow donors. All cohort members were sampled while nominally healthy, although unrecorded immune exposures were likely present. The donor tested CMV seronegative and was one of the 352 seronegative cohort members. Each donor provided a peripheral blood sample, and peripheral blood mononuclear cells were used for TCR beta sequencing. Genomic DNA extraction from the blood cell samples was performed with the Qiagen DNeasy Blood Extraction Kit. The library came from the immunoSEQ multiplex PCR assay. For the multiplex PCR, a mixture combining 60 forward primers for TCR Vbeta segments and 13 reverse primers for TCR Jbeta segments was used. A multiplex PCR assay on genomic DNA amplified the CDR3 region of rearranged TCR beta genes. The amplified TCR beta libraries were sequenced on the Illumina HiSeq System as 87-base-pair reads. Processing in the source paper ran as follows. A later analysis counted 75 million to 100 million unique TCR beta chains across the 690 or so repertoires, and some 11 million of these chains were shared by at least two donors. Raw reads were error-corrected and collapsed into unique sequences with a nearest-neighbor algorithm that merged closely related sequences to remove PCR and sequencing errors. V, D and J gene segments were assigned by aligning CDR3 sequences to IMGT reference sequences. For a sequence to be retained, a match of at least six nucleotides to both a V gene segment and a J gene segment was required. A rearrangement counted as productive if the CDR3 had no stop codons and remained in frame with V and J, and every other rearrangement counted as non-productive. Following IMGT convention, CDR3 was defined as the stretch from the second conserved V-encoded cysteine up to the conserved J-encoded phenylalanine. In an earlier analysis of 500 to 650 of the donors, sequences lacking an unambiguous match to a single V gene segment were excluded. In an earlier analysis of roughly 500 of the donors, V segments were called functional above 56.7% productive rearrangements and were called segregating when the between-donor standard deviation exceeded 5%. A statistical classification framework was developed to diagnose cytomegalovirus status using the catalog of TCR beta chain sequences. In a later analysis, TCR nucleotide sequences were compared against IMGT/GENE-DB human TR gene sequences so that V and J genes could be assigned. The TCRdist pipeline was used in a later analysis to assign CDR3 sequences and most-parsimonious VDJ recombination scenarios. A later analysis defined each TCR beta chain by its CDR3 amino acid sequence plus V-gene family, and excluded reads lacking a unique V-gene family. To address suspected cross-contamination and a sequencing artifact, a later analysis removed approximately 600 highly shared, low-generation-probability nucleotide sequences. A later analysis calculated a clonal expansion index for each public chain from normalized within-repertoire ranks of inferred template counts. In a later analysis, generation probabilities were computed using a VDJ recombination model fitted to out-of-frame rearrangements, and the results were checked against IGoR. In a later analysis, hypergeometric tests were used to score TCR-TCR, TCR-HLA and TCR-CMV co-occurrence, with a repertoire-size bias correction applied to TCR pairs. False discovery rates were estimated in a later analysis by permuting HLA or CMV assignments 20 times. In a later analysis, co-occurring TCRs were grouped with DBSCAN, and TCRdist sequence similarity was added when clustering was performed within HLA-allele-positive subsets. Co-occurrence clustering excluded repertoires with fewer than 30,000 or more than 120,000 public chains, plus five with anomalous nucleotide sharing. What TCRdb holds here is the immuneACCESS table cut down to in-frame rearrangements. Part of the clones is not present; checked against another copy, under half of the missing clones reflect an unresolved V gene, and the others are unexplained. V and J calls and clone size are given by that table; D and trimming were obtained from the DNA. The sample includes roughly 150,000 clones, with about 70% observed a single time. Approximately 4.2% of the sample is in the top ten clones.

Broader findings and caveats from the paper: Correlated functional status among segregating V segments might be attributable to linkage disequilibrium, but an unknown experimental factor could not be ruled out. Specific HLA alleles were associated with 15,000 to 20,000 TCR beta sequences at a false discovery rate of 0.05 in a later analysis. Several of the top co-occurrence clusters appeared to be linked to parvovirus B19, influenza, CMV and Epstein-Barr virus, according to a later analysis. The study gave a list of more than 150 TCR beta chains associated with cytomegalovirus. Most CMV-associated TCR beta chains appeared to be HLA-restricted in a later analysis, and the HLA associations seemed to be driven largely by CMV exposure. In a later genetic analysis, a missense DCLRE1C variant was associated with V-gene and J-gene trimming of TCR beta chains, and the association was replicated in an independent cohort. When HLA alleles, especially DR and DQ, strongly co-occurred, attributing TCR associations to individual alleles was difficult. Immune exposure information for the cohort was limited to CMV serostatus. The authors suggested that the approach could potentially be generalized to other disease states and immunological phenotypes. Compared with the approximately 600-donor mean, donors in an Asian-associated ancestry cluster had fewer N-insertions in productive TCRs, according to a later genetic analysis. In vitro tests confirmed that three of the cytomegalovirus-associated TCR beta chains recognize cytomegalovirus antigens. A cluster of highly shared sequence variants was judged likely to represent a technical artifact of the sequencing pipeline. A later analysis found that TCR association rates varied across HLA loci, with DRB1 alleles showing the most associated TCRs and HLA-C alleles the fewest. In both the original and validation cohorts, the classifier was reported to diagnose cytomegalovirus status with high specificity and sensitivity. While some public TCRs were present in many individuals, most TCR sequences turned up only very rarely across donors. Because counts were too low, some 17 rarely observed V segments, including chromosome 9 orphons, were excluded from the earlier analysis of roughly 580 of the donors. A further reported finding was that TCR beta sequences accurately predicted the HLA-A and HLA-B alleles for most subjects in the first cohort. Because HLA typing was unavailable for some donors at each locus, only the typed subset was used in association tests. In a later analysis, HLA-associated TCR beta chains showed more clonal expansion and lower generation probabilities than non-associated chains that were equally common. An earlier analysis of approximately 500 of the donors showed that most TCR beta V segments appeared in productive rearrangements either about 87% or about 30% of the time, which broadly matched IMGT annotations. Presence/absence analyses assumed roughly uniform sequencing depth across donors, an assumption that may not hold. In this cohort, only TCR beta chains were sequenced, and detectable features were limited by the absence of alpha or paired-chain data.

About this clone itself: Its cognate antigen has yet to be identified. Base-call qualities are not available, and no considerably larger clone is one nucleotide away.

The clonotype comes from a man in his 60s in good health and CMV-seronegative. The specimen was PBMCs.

The nucleotide sequence reads TGTGCCAGCAGCTTAACCCTAGCGGGAGAGGGCACCGGGGAGCTGTTTTTT. Translated, this gives CASSLTLAGEGTGELFF. This chain joins TRBV7-3 to TRBJ2-2, with 10 bases in between that match TRBD2. CDR1 and CDR2 are read off the germline V gene as SGHTA and FQGTGA. Trimmed from V: 0 bases; trimmed from J: 4 bases; junction bases lacking a gene match: 5. Including the terminal cysteine and phenylalanine, the CDR3 comprises 17 residues. Just CDR3 DNA is preserved here, 51 bases in frame from base 1.